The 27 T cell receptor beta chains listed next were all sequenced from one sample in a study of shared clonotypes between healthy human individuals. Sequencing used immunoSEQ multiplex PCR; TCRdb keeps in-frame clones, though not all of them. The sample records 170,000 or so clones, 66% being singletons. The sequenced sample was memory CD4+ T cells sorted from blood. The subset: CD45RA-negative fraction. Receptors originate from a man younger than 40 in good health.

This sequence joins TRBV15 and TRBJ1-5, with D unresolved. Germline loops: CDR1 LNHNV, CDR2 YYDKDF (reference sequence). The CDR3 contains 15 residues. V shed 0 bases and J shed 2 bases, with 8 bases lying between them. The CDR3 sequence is CATSRDLGGNQPQHF. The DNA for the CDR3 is TGTGCCACCAGCAGAGACCTGGGCGGCAATCAGCCCCAGCATTTT.

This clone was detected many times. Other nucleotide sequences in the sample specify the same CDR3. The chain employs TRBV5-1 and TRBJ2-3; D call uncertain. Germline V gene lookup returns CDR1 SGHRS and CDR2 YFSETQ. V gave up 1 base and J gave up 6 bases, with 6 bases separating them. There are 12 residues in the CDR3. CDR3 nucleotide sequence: TGCGCCAGCAGCTTGTCAAGCGATACGCAGTATTTT. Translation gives CASSLSSDTQYF.

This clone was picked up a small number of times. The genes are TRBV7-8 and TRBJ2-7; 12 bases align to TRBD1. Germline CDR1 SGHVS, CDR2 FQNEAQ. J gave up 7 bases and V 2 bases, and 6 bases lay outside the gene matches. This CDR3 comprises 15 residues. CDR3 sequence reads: CASSLSGTGGAEQYF. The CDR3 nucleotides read TGTGCCAGCAGCTTATCCGGGACAGGGGGCGCGGAGCAGTACTTC.

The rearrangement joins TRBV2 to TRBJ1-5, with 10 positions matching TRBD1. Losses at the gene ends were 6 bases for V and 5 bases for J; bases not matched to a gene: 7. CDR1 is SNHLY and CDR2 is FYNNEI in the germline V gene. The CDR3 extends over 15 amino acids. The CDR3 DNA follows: TGTGCCAGCAGCCCGGGACAGGGGACACATCAGCCCCAGCATTTT. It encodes CASSPGQGTHQPQHF.

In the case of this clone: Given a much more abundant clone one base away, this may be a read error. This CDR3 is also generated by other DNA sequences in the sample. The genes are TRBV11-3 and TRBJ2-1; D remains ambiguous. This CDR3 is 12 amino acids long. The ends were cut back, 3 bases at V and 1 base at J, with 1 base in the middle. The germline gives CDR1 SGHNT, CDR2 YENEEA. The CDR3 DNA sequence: TGTGCCAGCAGCTTTTCCTACAATGAGCAGTTCTTC. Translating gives CASSFSYNEQFF.

The CDR3 coding sequence is TGCGCCAGCCGCAGAGGACAGATGAATACCCAAGAGACCCAGTACTTC. It codes for CASRRGQMNTQETQYF. This chain uses TRBV5-1 with TRBJ2-5, with D maybe TRBD1 (6 bases). The germline V gene encodes CDR1 SGHRS and CDR2 YFSETQ. With 7 bases removed from V and 1 base from J, the gap between germline ends came to 20 bases. The CDR3 is 16 amino acids. Drawing the rest from reference TRBV5-1 and TRBJ2-5, the complete variable domain is KAGVTQTPRYLIKTRGQQVTLSCSPISGHRSVSWYQQTPGQGLQFLFEYFSETQRNKGNFPGRFSGRQFSNSRSEMNVSTLELGDSALYLCASRRGQMNTQETQYFGPGTRLLVL.

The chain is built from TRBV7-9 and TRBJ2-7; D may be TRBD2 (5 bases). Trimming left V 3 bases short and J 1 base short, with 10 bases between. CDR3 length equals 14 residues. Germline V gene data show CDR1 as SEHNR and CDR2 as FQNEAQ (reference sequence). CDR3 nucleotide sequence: TGTGCCAGCAGCTTGATTGGAGGATCCTACGAGCAGTACTTC. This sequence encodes CASSLIGGSYEQYF.

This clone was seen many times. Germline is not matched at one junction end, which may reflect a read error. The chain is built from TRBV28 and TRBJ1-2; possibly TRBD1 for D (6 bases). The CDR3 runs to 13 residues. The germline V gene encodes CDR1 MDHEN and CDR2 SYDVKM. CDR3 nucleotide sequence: TGTGCCAGCAGTTTCCCGCTGGACAGTCCGCCCTCCTTC. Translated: CASSFPLDSPPSF.

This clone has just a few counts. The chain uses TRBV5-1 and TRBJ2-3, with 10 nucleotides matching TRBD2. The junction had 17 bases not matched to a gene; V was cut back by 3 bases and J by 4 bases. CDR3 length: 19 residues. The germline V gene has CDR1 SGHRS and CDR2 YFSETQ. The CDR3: CASSYSALAGRGGADTQYF. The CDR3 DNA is TGCGCCAGCAGCTACTCGGCACTAGCGGGAAGAGGTGGGGCAGATACGCAGTATTTT. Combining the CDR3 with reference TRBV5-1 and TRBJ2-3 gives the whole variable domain KAGVTQTPRYLIKTRGQQVTLSCSPISGHRSVSWYQQTPGQGLQFLFEYFSETQRNKGNFPGRFSGRQFSNSRSEMNVSTLELGDSALYLCASSYSALAGRGGADTQYFGPGTRLTVL.

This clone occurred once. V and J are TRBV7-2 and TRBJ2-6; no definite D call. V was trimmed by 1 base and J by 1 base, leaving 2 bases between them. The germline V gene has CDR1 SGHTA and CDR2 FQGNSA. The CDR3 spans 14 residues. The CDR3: CASSLGSGANVLTF. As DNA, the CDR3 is TGTGCCAGCAGCTTAGGGTCTGGGGCCAACGTCCTGACTTTC.

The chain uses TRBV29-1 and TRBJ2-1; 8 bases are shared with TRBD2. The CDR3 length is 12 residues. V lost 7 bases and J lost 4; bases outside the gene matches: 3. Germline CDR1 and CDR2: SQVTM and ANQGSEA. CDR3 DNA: TGCAGCGGACTAGCGTATTACAATGAGCAGTTCTTC. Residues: CSGLAYYNEQFF.

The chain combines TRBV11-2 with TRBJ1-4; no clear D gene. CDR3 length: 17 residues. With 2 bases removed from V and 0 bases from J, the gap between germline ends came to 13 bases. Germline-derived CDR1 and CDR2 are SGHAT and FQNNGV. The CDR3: CASSLNLGLTTNEKLFF. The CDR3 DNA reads TGTGCCAGCAGCTTAAATTTGGGGTTGACAACTAATGAAAAACTGTTTTTT.

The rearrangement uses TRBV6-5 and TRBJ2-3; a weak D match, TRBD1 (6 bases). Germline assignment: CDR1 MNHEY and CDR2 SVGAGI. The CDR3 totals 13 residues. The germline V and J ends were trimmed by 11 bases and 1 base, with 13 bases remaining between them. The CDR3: CAVQGTGTDTQYF. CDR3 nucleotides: TGTGCCGTCCAGGGGACCGGCACAGATACGCAGTATTTT.

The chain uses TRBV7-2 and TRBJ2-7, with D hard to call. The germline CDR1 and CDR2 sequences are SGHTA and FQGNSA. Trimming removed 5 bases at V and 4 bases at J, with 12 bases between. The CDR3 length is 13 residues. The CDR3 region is CASSPHRRYEQYF. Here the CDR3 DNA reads TGTGCCAGCAGCCCGCACCGTAGGTACGAGCAGTACTTC.

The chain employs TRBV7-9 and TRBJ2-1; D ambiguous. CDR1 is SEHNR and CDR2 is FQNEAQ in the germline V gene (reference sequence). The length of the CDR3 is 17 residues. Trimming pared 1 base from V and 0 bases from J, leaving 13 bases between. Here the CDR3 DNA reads TGTGCCAGCAGCTTAGTTTTCGGCCCGAGCTCCTACAATGAGCAGTTCTTC. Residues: CASSLVFGPSSYNEQFF.

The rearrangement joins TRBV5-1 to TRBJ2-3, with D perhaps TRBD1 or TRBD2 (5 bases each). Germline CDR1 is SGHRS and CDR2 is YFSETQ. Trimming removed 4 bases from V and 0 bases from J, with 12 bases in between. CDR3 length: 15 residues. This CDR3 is CASSGDVTSTDTQYF. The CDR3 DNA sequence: TGCGCCAGCAGCGGGGACGTTACTAGCACAGATACGCAGTATTTT.

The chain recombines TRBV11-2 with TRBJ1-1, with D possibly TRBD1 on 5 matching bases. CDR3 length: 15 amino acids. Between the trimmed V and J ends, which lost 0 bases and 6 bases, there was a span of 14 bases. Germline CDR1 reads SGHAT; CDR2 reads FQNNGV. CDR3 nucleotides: TGTGCCAGCAGCTTAGATCTTGCAGACAGAGCTGAAGCTTTCTTT. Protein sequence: CASSLDLADRAEAFF.

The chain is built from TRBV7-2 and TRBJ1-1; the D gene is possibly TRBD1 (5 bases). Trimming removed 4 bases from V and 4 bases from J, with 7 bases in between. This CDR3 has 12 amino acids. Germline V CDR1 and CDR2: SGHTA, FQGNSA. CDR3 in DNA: TGTGCCAGCAGCTCCAGGGTCACTGAAGCTTTCTTT. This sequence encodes CASSSRVTEAFF.

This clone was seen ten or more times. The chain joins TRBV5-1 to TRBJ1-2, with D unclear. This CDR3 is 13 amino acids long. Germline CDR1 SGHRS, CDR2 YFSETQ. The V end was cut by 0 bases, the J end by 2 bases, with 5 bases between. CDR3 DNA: TGCGCCAGCAGCTTGGAACAGAACTATGGCTACACCTTC. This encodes CASSLEQNYGYTF.

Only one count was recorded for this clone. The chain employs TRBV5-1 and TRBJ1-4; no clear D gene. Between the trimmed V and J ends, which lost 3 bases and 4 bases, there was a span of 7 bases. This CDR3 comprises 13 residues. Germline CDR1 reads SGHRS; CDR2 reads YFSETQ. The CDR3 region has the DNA TGCGCCAGCAGCTCCGTCTTTAATGAAAAACTGTTTTTT. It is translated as CASSSVFNEKLFF. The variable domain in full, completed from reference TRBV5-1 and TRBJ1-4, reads KAGVTQTPRYLIKTRGQQVTLSCSPISGHRSVSWYQQTPGQGLQFLFEYFSETQRNKGNFPGRFSGRQFSNSRSEMNVSTLELGDSALYLCASSSVFNEKLFFGSGTQLSVL.

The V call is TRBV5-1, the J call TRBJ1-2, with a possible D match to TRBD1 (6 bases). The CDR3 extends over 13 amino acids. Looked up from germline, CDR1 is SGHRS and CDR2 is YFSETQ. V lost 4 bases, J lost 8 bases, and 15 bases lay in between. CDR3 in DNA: TGCGCCAGCAGCCCCGGCCCAGGGGAGGGCTACACCTTC. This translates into CASSPGPGEGYTF.

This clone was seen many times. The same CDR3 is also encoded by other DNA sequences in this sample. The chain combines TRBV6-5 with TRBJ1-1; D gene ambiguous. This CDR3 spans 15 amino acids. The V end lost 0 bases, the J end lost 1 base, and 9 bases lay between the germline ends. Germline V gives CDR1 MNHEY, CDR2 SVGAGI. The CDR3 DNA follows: TGTGCCAGCAGTTACTCGAGCCATGGGAACACTGAAGCTTTCTTT. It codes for CASSYSSHGNTEAFF.

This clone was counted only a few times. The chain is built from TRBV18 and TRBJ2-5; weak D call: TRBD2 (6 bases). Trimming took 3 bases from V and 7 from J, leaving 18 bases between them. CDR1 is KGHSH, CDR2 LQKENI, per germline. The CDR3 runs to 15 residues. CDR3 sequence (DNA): TGTGCCAGCTCACCCCAGGCGGGGACCCCCGGGACCCAGTACTTC. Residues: CASSPQAGTPGTQYF.

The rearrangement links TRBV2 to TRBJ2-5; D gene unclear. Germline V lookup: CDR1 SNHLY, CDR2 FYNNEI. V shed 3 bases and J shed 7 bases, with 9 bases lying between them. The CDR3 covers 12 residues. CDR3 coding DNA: TGTGCCAGCAGTGAGATGCTACGGACCCAGTACTTC. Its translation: CASSEMLRTQYF.

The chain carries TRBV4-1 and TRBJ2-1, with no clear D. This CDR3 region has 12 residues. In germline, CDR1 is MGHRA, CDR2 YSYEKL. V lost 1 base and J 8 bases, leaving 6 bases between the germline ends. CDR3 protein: CASSQAPDEQFF. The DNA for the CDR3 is TGCGCCAGCAGCCAAGCTCCGGATGAGCAGTTCTTC.

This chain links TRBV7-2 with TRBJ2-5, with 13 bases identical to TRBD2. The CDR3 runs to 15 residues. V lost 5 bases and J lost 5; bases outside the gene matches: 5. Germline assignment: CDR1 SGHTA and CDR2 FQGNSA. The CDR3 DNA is TGTGCCAGCAGCCGGACTAGCGGGAGAGGGGAGACCCAGTACTTC. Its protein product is CASSRTSGRGETQYF.

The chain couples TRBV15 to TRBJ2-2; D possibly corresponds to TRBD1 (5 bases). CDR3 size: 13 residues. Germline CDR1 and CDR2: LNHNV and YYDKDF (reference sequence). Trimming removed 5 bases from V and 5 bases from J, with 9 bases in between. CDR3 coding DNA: TGTGCCACCAGCCTCAGGGTAACCGGGGAGCTGTTTTTT. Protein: CATSLRVTGELFF.